This is a list of T cell receptor beta chains from one sample in a study of T cells in Graves' hyperthyroidism and ophthalmopathy. TCRdb ran MiXCR on the multiplex PCR reads and lists one entry per CDR3 protein. The table shows over 400,000 distinct CDR3 sequences, with 22% occurring only once. The material sequenced was blood. The receptor set was obtained from a woman aged 65 to 85 with Graves' ophthalmopathy. The CDR3 runs from the conserved cysteine through the conserved F or W. A D gene is named only where the DNA matches it firmly. Not every row has a clone size; where given, it reads once, few, many or a size class.

V gene	clone size	D gene	J gene	CDR3 DNA	CDR3 protein
TRBV7-9	few	-	TRBJ2-7	TGTGCCAGCACCGCATCGTACGAGCAGTACTTC	CASTASYEQYF
TRBV3-1	many	-	TRBJ2-7	TGTGCCAGCAGCCAGCGAGTGGATTCGGACGAGCAGTACTTC	CASSQRVDSDEQYF
TRBV30	-	TRBD2	TRBJ2-7	TGTGCCGGGGGTGCGGGAGGATCGTTCTACGAGCAGTACTTC	CAGGAGGSFYEQYF
TRBV5-1	few	-	TRBJ1-2	TGCGCCAGCAGGGCAGGGGAGCACTATGGCTACACCTTC	CASRAGEHYGYTF
TRBV6-1	many	-	TRBJ2-3	TGTGCCAGCAGTGATAGGCTAAGAGTCACAGATACGCAGTATTTT	CASSDRLRVTDTQYF
TRBV19	-	-	TRBJ1-2	TGTGCCAGTAATCATCTCCGGGATCTCAACTATGGCTACACCTTC	CASNHLRDLNYGYTF
TRBV28	-	TRBD2	TRBJ2-7	TGTGCCAGCAGTTTCCAAGGCGGGAGCCGCGAGCAGTACTTC	CASSFQGGSREQYF
TRBV30	-	TRBD1	TRBJ1-4	TGTGCCTGGAGTGCCGGGACAGGGGTTGAAAAACTGTTTTTT	CAWSAGTGVEKLFF
TRBV6-1	few	TRBD1	TRBJ1-2	TGTGCCAGCAGTACCAGACAGGGCAGGGGCTATGGCTACACCTTC	CASSTRQGRGYGYTF
TRBV24-1	-	-	TRBJ1-5	TGTGCCACCAGTGATGCCGGGACAACTAGCAATCAGCCCCAGCATTTT	CATSDAGTTSNQPQHF
TRBV15	few	TRBD2	TRBJ2-7	TGTGCCACCAGCAGAGATTGGGCTAGCGGGAGGTACGAGCAGTACTTC	CATSRDWASGRYEQYF
TRBV6-5	many	-	TRBJ1-2	TGTGCCAGCAGTTCTCGATCATCTGGCTGGTATGGCTACACCTTC	CASSSRSSGWYGYTF
TRBV12-3/TRBV12-4	many	-	TRBJ2-7	TGTGCCAGCAGTCCCCGGTTGTTGAGGGTGGGGAGGTACGAGCAGTACTTC	CASSPRLLRVGRYEQYF
TRBV6-1	once	TRBD1	TRBJ2-5	TGTGCCAGCAGAAGGGACAGGAGCCAAGAGACCCAGTACTTC	CASRRDRSQETQYF
TRBV12-3/TRBV12-4	-	-	TRBJ1-1	TGTGCCAGCAGAAAATCGGCCAGGGGGAACACTGAAGCTTTCTTT	CASRKSARGNTEAFF
TRBV24-1	-	TRBD1	TRBJ1-2	TGTGCCACCAGTGATTATAGACAGGGGGCTGGCTATGGCTACACCTTC	CATSDYRQGAGYGYTF
TRBV11-2	few	-	TRBJ1-1	TGTGCCAGCAGCTCCCCCTTATCAATGAACACTGAAGCTTTCTTT	CASSSPLSMNTEAFF
TRBV20-1	many	TRBD2	TRBJ2-5	TGCAGTGCTTTCCTTCTTGGGGCGGGAGGTGTAGAGACCCAGTACTTC	CSAFLLGAGGVETQYF
TRBV20-1	-	-	TRBJ2-7	TGCAGTGCTAGAGATCGGCTAGGCTCCTACGAGCAGTACTTC	CSARDRLGSYEQYF
TRBV19	-	TRBD1	TRBJ1-1	TGTGCCAGTAGTATAGGGGACAGCCGGGGAACTGAAGCTTTCTTT	CASSIGDSRGTEAFF
TRBV12-3/TRBV12-4	many	TRBD2	TRBJ2-1	TGTGCCAGCAGTTTACGGCTAGCGGGACCCCCCCCCAATGAGCAGTTCTTC	CASSLRLAGPPPNEQFF
TRBV2	many	-	TRBJ1-2	TGTGCCAGCAGGGCGTTAGATAACTATGGCTACACCTTC	CASRALDNYGYTF
TRBV5-1	-	-	TRBJ2-7	TGCGCCAGCAGCTTGAAGGGACAAGGTACCTACGAGCAGTACTTC	CASSLKGQGTYEQYF
TRBV5-1	-	TRBD2	TRBJ2-2	TGCGCCAGCAGCTCGGTAGCGGGAGGGCGGACCGGGGAGCTGTTTTTT	CASSSVAGGRTGELFF
TRBV9	few	-	TRBJ2-3	TGTGCCAGCAGCGTAGAGCCAGGGGGGGAGACAGATACGCAGTATTTT	CASSVEPGGETDTQYF
TRBV6-1	many	-	TRBJ2-5	TGTGCCAGCAAAGTCCCCGGACAAGAGACCCAGTACTTC	CASKVPGQETQYF
TRBV3-1	-	TRBD2	TRBJ2-1	TGTGCCAGCAGGCCGGGACTAGCGGGAACCGATGAGCAGTTCTTC	CASRPGLAGTDEQFF
TRBV5-1	-	TRBD2	TRBJ2-1	TGCGCCAGCAGCTCAGGATTAGCGGGAGGACTTCGCTACAATGAGCAGTTCTTC	CASSSGLAGGLRYNEQFF
TRBV18	few	-	TRBJ1-1	TGTGCCAGCTCATCGGGGACCGAGAGATCGAATTCTGAAGCTTTCTTT	CASSSGTERSNSEAFF
TRBV29-1	-	-	TRBJ2-4	TGCAGCGTTGTTGCTAAAAACATTCAGTACTTC	CSVVAKNIQYF
TRBV7-2	-	-	TRBJ2-7	TGTGCCAGCAGCGGAGGGCCTGCCTACGAGCAGTACTTC	CASSGGPAYEQYF
TRBV3-1	many	-	TRBJ1-1	TGTGCCAGCAGCCAAGTCGTAGGGCAAGCGAACACTGAAGCTTTCTTT	CASSQVVGQANTEAFF
TRBV19	few	-	TRBJ1-5	TGTGCCAGTAGTCCCGAAGGGACCAGGGGAGGCAATCAGCCCCAGCATTTT	CASSPEGTRGGNQPQHF
TRBV4-1	-	-	TRBJ2-7	TGCGCCAGCAGCCACCCCCGGGAGCGGACCTACGAGCAGTACTTC	CASSHPRERTYEQYF
TRBV27	few	-	TRBJ2-5	TGTGCCAGCAGTAGCTATGGGGAGACCCAGTACTTC	CASSSYGETQYF
TRBV18	few	-	TRBJ2-3	TGTGCCAGCTCACCTGAGGGGGTCACAGATACGCAGTATTTT	CASSPEGVTDTQYF
TRBV28	many	TRBD1	TRBJ2-7	TGTGCCAGCAGTTTACAGACAGGGACGCGGGAGCAGTACTTC	CASSLQTGTREQYF
TRBV12-3/TRBV12-4	many	-	TRBJ1-2	TGTGCCAGCAGTTTACAGGAATACTATGGCTACACCTTC	CASSLQEYYGYTF
TRBV7-9	-	-	TRBJ2-7	TGTGCCAGCAGCTTAGACCGCTGCGAGCAGTACTTC	CASSLDRCEQYF
TRBV5-1	-	TRBD1	TRBJ1-1	TGCGCCAGCAGCCCCAAATTTTGGGGGACAGGCGGGTCTGAAGCTTTCTTT	CASSPKFWGTGGSEAFF
TRBV9	many	-	TRBJ1-2	TGTGCCAGCAGACTCACAGGTCCCCGGCCGCTAGGATATGGCTACACCTTC	CASRLTGPRPLGYGYTF
TRBV15	few	-	TRBJ2-1	TGTGCCACCAGCAGAGATACTCGAAGCTCCTACAATGAGCAGTTCTTC	CATSRDTRSSYNEQFF
TRBV19	-	-	TRBJ2-7	TGTGCCAGTAGTTCCTCAGGGAGGCAGTACTTC	CASSSSGRQYF
TRBV29-1	-	-	TRBJ1-5	TGCAGCGTGCTCGATAGCAATCAGCCCCAGCATTTT	CSVLDSNQPQHF
TRBV29-1	many	TRBD1	TRBJ1-1	TGCAGCGTGCGACAGGGAAACACTGAAGCTTTCTTT	CSVRQGNTEAFF
TRBV29-1	few	TRBD2	TRBJ2-5	TGCAGCGTTGACCCGGGAGGGCCGGAGACCCAGTACTTC	CSVDPGGPETQYF
TRBV7-9	once	TRBD2	TRBJ2-7	TGTGCCATCGAAGTACTAGCGGGTTCCGAGCAGTACTTC	CAIEVLAGSEQYF
TRBV3-1	many	TRBD1	TRBJ2-2	TGTGCCAGCAGCCAACGGCGTACAGGGGGACGTACCGGGGAGCTGTTTTTT	CASSQRRTGGRTGELFF
TRBV28	many	-	TRBJ1-1	TGTGCCAGCAGTTTAAGGGCAGGGAACACTGAAGCTTTCTTT	CASSLRAGNTEAFF
TRBV20-1	-	-	TRBJ2-4	TGCAGTGCTAGAGACTCGCGCTCAGCCAAAAACATTCAGTACTTC	CSARDSRSAKNIQYF